This T cell receptor (beta chain) was recovered during a study of liver allograft versus peripheral blood T cells. Study background: Recipients' peripheral blood served as the comparator for T cell receptor repertoires in transplanted livers.

This clonotype was seen many times. Its antigen is unidentified. The V and J ends lost 4 bases and 3 bases respectively, with 15 bases between them. The V gene's germline CDR1 is MNHNS and CDR2 SASEGT. The CDR3 contains 15 residues. Findings and caveats of the study: Peripheral blood T cell receptor repertoires reportedly differed from those found within liver allografts.

TCRdb recomputed calls from the reads with MiXCR, one row per CDR3 protein. This sample has about 8,400 distinct CDR3 sequences, with roughly 17% found just once. This receptor was obtained from a human patient who had a liver transplant. The T cells may partly be graft donor cells. The J gene is TRBJ1-1, the V gene TRBV6-1, with D tentatively TRBD1 (5 bases). The CDR3 nucleotides read TGTGCCAGCAGTGGGGGCGGGCCATCGTACACTGAAGCTTTCTTT. This gives the protein CASSGGGPSYTEAFF.